One T cell receptor beta chain is described in this entry. Its specificity is not known. The CDR3 length is 14 residues. Germline loops: CDR1 SGHRS, CDR2 YFSETQ. J was trimmed by 6 bases and V by 10 bases; bases with no gene match: 15. Sequencing was performed with immunoSEQ multiplex PCR; in TCRdb, only in-frame clones are kept and a portion is missing. The data hold approximately 180,000 clones, with 86% observed a single time. This specimen belongs to a study of cytomegalovirus exposure and HLA in healthy donors. The study, taken as a whole, reports: A few of the chains that were CMV-associated were confirmed in vitro to be specific for CMV antigens. 164 TCR beta chains were listed as cytomegalovirus-associated.

The receptor was isolated from a woman aged 18-30 years in good health and CMV-seronegative. The sequenced sample was PBMCs. This rearrangement joins TRBV5-1 to TRBJ2-7, with 8 positions matching TRBD1. DNA for the CDR3: TGCGCCTCCGGGACAGGCCAGCCGGGCGGCGAGCAGTACTTC. Its protein is CASGTGQPGGEQYF.